This T cell receptor beta chain came from a study of blood T cell repertoires in COVID-19. As for the study in general: Sites in the United States, Italy and Spain provided acute and convalescent COVID-19 samples. Nucleic acid was either cDNA or gDNA, and it came from T cells, B-cell-depleted T cells, or PBMCs.

The length of the CDR3 is 13 residues. CDR1 and CDR2 from the germline V gene are LNHDA and SQIVND (reference sequence). Trimming removed 3 bases at V and 4 bases at J, with 7 bases between. Per the study methods: Amplification of reference gene primers provided the estimated nucleated cell counts. The protocol was immunoSEQ multiplex PCR, while the TCRdb copy is restricted to in-frame clones and leaves out a portion. The DNA gave D and trimming, while V, J and clone size come from that table. The profile shows about 94,000 clones, about nine tenths of them singletons. The sequenced sample was peripheral blood. This chain links TRBV19 with TRBJ1-5; D not certain. The sequence was obtained from a woman older than 75 with acute or convalescent COVID-19. The CDR3 spells CASSISPNQPQHF. The CDR3 region has the DNA TGTGCCAGTAGTATTTCCCCTAATCAGCCCCAGCATTTT. Drawing the rest from reference TRBV19 and TRBJ1-5, the complete variable domain is DGGITQSPKYLFRKEGQNVTLSCEQNLNHDAMYWYRQDPGQGLRLIYYSQIVNDFQKGDIAEGYSVSREKKESFPLTVTSAQKNPTAFYLCASSISPNQPQHFGDGTRLSIL.